One sample yielded the 32 T cell receptor beta chains listed below, sequenced in a study of blood T cells in healthy people across ages. PCR was performed a second time for about 7 to 11 cycles using a sample-barcoded 5' primer and a J-beta primer mix. In TCRdb, the 5' RACE reads were re-called with MiXCR into one record per CDR3 protein. Of 1.5 million to 2 million distinct CDR3 sequences detected, 28% appear once; the ten largest clones hold 7.7%. Source material: blood. The receptor source for this set is a woman aged 25-40 years in good health.

The CDR3 nucleotides are TGTGCCAGCAGCCGGGGACCGGACCATTACTCTTTCTTT. It specifies CASSRGPDHYSFF. The chain uses TRBV3-1 and TRBJ1-1; D is possibly TRBD1 (5 bases). This CDR3 is built from 13 residues. Per the germline V gene, CDR1 is LGHDT and CDR2 is YNNKEL (reference sequence). The V and J ends lost 4 bases and 12 bases respectively, with 18 bases between them.

A remark on this clonotype: Relative to the germline gene, one junction end is altered; a read error may explain this. This rearrangement joins TRBV12-3 or TRBV12-4 to TRBJ2-6; TRBD2 might be the D (6 bases). This CDR3 spans 16 amino acids. The CDR3 nucleotides read TGTGCCAGCAGTTTGGGGGGAGCCTCTGGGGCCAACGTCCCGACTTTC. This gives the protein CASSLGGASGANVPTF.

This clonotype appeared a few times. The chain joins TRBV12-3 or TRBV12-4 to TRBJ2-1; 12 nucleotides align to TRBD2. With V trimmed by 4 bases and J by 1 base, 2 bases remained unmatched. CDR3 length: 16 residues. Written as DNA, the CDR3 is TGTGCCAGCAGTTGGCTAGCGGGAGGGTCCTACAATGAGCAGTTCTTC. Its protein product is CASSWLAGGSYNEQFF.

For this clonotype: No conserved phenylalanine or tryptophan is present at the end of the CDR3, so a read error is the likely explanation. The chain links TRBV2 to TRBJ2-5; TRBD1 matches 8 bases. J lost 3 bases, V lost 5 bases, and 11 bases had no gene match. Germline assignment: CDR1 SNHLY and CDR2 FYNNEI. The CDR3 sequence is 16 residues long. CDR3 DNA sequence: TGTGCCAGCAGTCCTCTTCCGACAGGGGAGGAAGAGACCCAGTACTTA. It codes for CASSPLPTGEEETQYL.

With regard to this clonotype: Since a much larger clone is just one base distant, this may be a read error. The gene calls are TRBV2 and TRBJ2-7; the D is unclear. Per germline, CDR1 SNHLY and CDR2 FYNNEI. The CDR3 loop spans 11 amino acids. The DNA for the CDR3 is TGTGCCAGCAGCTGGGCCTACGGGCAGTACTTC. Residues: CASSWAYGQYF.

The chain is built from TRBV7-2 and TRBJ2-1, with 10 nucleotides matching TRBD2. The CDR3 is made up of 17 amino acids. The V gene end was trimmed by 5 bases and the J gene end by 4 bases; junction bases not matched to a gene: 11. Germline V gives CDR1 SGHTA, CDR2 FQGNSA. The CDR3 region has the DNA TGTGCCAGCAGCCCCCGGCTCGTAGCGGGAGGTTACAATGAGCAGTTCTTC. Residues: CASSPRLVAGGYNEQFF.

This clonotype showed up just a few times. The chain couples TRBV2 to TRBJ2-1, with 7 bases that match TRBD1. This CDR3 is built from 13 residues. Losses at the gene ends were 6 bases for V and 5 bases for J; bases not matched to a gene: 4. The germline V gene encodes CDR1 SNHLY and CDR2 FYNNEI. DNA of the CDR3: TGTGCCAGCAGGAGGGACAGTAACAATGAGCAGTTCTTC. Protein product: CASRRDSNNEQFF.

Worth noting for this clonotype: At one end, the junction sequence differs from germline, possibly due to a read error. The chain carries TRBV18 and TRBJ1-4; the match to TRBD1 covers 7 bases. In germline, CDR1 is KGHSH, CDR2 LQKENI. This CDR3 is 15 amino acids long. DNA for the CDR3: TGTGCCAGCTCACCAGAGGGACAGCCAAATGATAAACTGTTTTTT. It yields the protein CASSPEGQPNDKLFF.

The chain links TRBV6-1 to TRBJ2-5; no reliable D call. The J call may be faulty, since TRBJ2-7 better matches the DNA end. The V gene's germline CDR1 is MNHNS and CDR2 SASEGT. This CDR3 has 15 amino acids. The DNA of the CDR3 is TGTGCCAGCAGTGAAGTAAAGTTTTTGGGATACGAGCAGTACTTC. It translates to CASSEVKFLGYEQYF.

This clonotype was observed many times. CDR3 sequence: CASNTRGVAGEQFF. Written as DNA, the CDR3 is TGCGCCAGCAATACAAGGGGCGTGGCGGGTGAGCAGTTCTTC. This chain connects TRBV5-1 to TRBJ2-1; D is perhaps TRBD1 or TRBD2 (5 bases each). Germline assignment: CDR1 SGHRS and CDR2 YFSETQ. Trimming left V 6 bases short and J 9 bases short, with 19 bases between. This CDR3 has 14 residues.

This clonotype was counted at least ten times. This chain uses TRBV6-1 with TRBJ2-2, with D perhaps TRBD1 (6 bases). Germline loops: CDR1 MNHNS, CDR2 SASEGT. V dropped 6 bases and J dropped 1 base, with 18 bases sitting between them. This CDR3 region has 17 residues. For the CDR3, the DNA is TGTGCCAGCAGGGACGACAGGACCAGTGAGAACACCGGGGAGCTGTTTTTT. Its translation is CASRDDRTSENTGELFF.

This rearrangement joins TRBV3-1 to TRBJ1-1, with 10 bases identical to TRBD1. Looked up from germline, CDR1 is LGHDT and CDR2 is YNNKEL (reference sequence). There are 14 residues in the CDR3. J was trimmed by 5 bases and V by 6 bases; bases with no gene match: 6. The CDR3 here is CASRHGTGVTEAFF. The CDR3 DNA reads as TGTGCCAGCAGACACGGGACAGGGGTGACTGAAGCTTTCTTT.

The V call is TRBV7-2, the J call TRBJ2-7; D assignment may be TRBD1 or TRBD2 (5 bases each). Germline V gene lookup returns CDR1 SGHTA and CDR2 FQGNSA. CDR3 length: 15 residues. With 4 bases removed from V and 7 bases from J, the gap between germline ends came to 20 bases. CDR3 in amino acids: CASSSAERGWYEQYF. CDR3 in DNA: TGTGCCAGCAGCTCAGCGGAAAGGGGTTGGTATGAGCAGTACTTC.

The chain combines TRBV5-1 with TRBJ2-4; D possibly uses TRBD1 or TRBD2 (5 bases each). TRBJ2-7 matches the DNA end more closely, so the J call is doubtful. The CDR3 runs to 15 residues. Germline CDR1 SGHRS, CDR2 YFSETQ. The CDR3 protein is CASSLIPGRAYEQYF. CDR3 nucleotides: TGCGCCAGCAGCTTGATACCGGGACGGGCCTACGAGCAGTACTTC.

Concerning this clonotype itself: This may be a read error: a much more frequent sequence differs by one nucleotide. This sequence joins TRBV2 and TRBJ2-3; a possible D gene is TRBD1 (5 bases). V lost 4 bases to trimming and J lost 0 bases, with 11 bases between them. There are 15 residues in the CDR3. The V gene's germline CDR1 is SNHLY and CDR2 FYNNEI. The DNA of the CDR3 is TGTGCCAGCAGTGGGGGCAGGGAAAGCACAGATACGCAGTATTTT. Translating gives CASSGGRESTDTQYF.

This chain connects TRBV29-1 to TRBJ2-1; D uncertain. The germline V gene encodes CDR1 SQVTM and CDR2 ANQGSEA. The V gene lost 1 base and the J gene lost 4 bases, with 11 bases spanning the gap. The CDR3 is 14 amino acids. CDR3 residues: CSVEGGWLYNEQFF. CDR3 nucleotide sequence: TGCAGCGTTGAAGGAGGTTGGCTATACAATGAGCAGTTCTTC.

For the CDR3, the DNA is TGCGCCAGCAGCCAAGAAATGGGGGGGCCCGATACGCAGTATTTT. Protein: CASSQEMGGPDTQYF. This rearrangement joins TRBV4-1 to TRBJ2-3; D may be TRBD2 (7 bases). Germline lookup yields CDR1 MGHRA and CDR2 YSYEKL. The V end was cut by 0 bases, the J end by 6 bases, with 13 bases between. The CDR3 spans 15 residues.

The chain is built from TRBV7-2 and TRBJ2-1; 7 bases line up with TRBD2. The J segment lost 5 bases and the V segment lost 5 bases, leaving 9 bases of the junction unmatched. Germline V CDR1 and CDR2: SGHTA, FQGNSA. The CDR3 covers 15 residues. The CDR3 sequence: CASSPDLGGDNEQFF. The CDR3, as DNA: TGTGCCAGCAGCCCGGACTTGGGGGGGGACAATGAGCAGTTCTTC.

The V gene is TRBV2, the J gene TRBJ1-2, with TRBD1 as a possible D gene (6 bases). Germline CDR1 reads SNHLY; CDR2 reads FYNNEI. V was pared by 7 bases and J by 8 bases, with 20 bases between. The CDR3 consists of 14 residues. The CDR3 nucleotides read TGTGCCAGCACATTAGGACAGCGATCAGGAGGCTACACCTTC. Amino acids: CASTLGQRSGGYTF.

The chain uses TRBV6-6 and TRBJ1-4; possible D gene TRBD1, 5 bases. Germline assignment: CDR1 MNHNY and CDR2 SVGAGI (reference sequence). The V gene lost 6 bases and the J gene lost 9 bases, with 20 bases spanning the gap. The CDR3 extends over 15 amino acids. CDR3: CASSPFKGGVQKLFF. The CDR3 nucleotides read TGTGCCAGCAGCCCCTTTAAGGGAGGGGTACAAAAACTGTTTTTT.

The rearrangement links TRBV7-9 to TRBJ2-3; 8 bases fit TRBD1. J gave up 5 bases and V 1 base, and 2 bases lay outside the gene matches. The CDR3 is 14 amino acids. The germline CDR1 and CDR2 sequences are SEHNR and FQNEAQ (reference sequence). This CDR3 reads CASSLGDRRDTQYF. The DNA for the CDR3 is TGTGCCAGCAGCTTAGGGGACAGGCGAGATACGCAGTATTTT.

The rearrangement joins TRBV10-3 to TRBJ2-5; unclear D gene. The DNA end is a closer match to TRBJ2-7, so the J assignment may be wrong. Germline lookup yields CDR1 ENHRY and CDR2 SYGVKD. CDR3 length equals 12 residues. CDR3 sequence: CAISDTAYEQYF. CDR3 sequence (DNA): TGTGCCATCAGTGATACAGCATACGAGCAGTACTTC.

This sequence joins TRBV2 and TRBJ2-3, with D maybe TRBD2 (5 bases). Trimming stripped 7 bases from V and 3 bases from J, with 8 bases between. The CDR3 is 12 residues long. Germline V CDR1 and CDR2: SNHLY, FYNNEI. CDR3 nucleotide sequence: TGTGCCAGCACAGCGGATACAGATACGCAGTATTTT. Amino acids: CASTADTDTQYF.

The sample holds one count of this clonotype. The chain combines TRBV20-1 with TRBJ1-5; 7 bases fit TRBD1. The trim removed 5 bases at V and 2 bases at J, leaving 6 bases unmatched. There are 14 residues in the CDR3. Germline values: CDR1 DFQATT, CDR2 SNEGSKA (reference sequence). The chain's CDR3 is CSADRGQGNQPQHF. The CDR3 DNA reads as TGCAGTGCTGATAGGGGGCAAGGCAATCAGCCCCAGCATTTT.

The chain links TRBV6-1 to TRBJ2-7, with D possibly TRBD1 on 5 matching bases. CDR1 is MNHNS, CDR2 SASEGT, per germline. V gave up 1 base and J gave up 4 bases, with 11 bases separating them. The CDR3 extends over 14 amino acids. The DNA for the CDR3 is TGTGCCAGCAGTGAAGTTCCAGGGTCGTACGAGCAGTACTTC. It encodes CASSEVPGSYEQYF.

In regard to this clonotype: Just one base apart from a much larger clone, this may be a read error. The chain links TRBV9 to TRBJ2-7, with a tentative D call TRBD2 (5 bases). The CDR3 is made up of 14 amino acids. Germline V gene lookup returns CDR1 SGDLS and CDR2 YYNGEE. The CDR3 DNA sequence: TGTGCCAGCAGCGTAGATTGGAGGAACTACGTGCAGTACTTC. This gives the protein CASSVDWRNYVQYF.

This chain joins TRBV29-1 and TRBJ1-2; possibly TRBD1 for D (5 bases). CDR1 and CDR2 from the germline V gene are SQVTM and ANQGSEA. V lost 6 bases and J 4 bases, leaving 12 bases between the germline ends. The CDR3 has 12 amino acids. The CDR3 loop reads CSVAGGSYGYTF. The DNA of the CDR3 is TGCAGCGTCGCCGGGGGTTCCTATGGCTACACCTTC.

The chain employs TRBV7-2 and TRBJ1-2, with D hard to call. The CDR3 length is 14 residues. V gave up 5 bases and J gave up 5 bases, with 15 bases separating them. Germline values: CDR1 SGHTA, CDR2 FQGNSA. This CDR3 is CASSPLGLRYGYTF. In DNA form, the CDR3 reads TGTGCCAGCAGCCCCCTCGGGCTCAGATATGGCTACACCTTC.

This clonotype was seen more than once but under ten times. The chain is built from TRBV3-1 and TRBJ2-5, with 9 bases identical to TRBD2. This CDR3 contains 16 residues. V trimming: 1 base; J trimming: 5 bases; junction bases outside the gene matches: 8. Per the germline V gene, CDR1 is LGHDT and CDR2 is YNNKEL (reference sequence). The CDR3 coding sequence is TGTGCCAGCAGCCAAGGGACAGCTAGCGGGAAGGAGACCCAGTACTTC. Amino acid sequence: CASSQGTASGKETQYF.

The chain is built from TRBV5-4 and TRBJ2-1, with D uncertain. The V and J ends lost 1 base and 5 bases respectively, with 7 bases between them. The CDR3 contains 13 residues. Germline CDR1 reads SGHNT; CDR2 reads YYREEE (reference sequence). For the CDR3, the DNA is TGTGCCAGCAGCTTGCTTTTGAACAATGAGCAGTTCTTC. This encodes CASSLLLNNEQFF.

This clonotype was seen just once. The chain couples TRBV29-1 to TRBJ2-3; 7 bases map to TRBD2. CDR3 length: 14 amino acids. V shed 4 bases and J 1 base; nucleotides not matched to a gene: 5. In germline, CDR1 is SQVTM, CDR2 ANQGSEA. The CDR3: CSVGGGSGTDTQYF. Written as DNA, the CDR3 is TGCAGCGTTGGGGGAGGGAGTGGCACAGATACGCAGTATTTT.

This clonotype was detected ten times or more. The J gene is TRBJ1-2, the V gene TRBV10-3; D remains ambiguous. The germline CDR1 and CDR2 sequences are ENHRY and SYGVKD. V was shortened by 7 bases and J by 3 bases, with 12 bases between the two germline ends. The CDR3 is 13 amino acids. CDR3 sequence reads: CAIKQAPDYGYTF. In DNA, the CDR3 is TGTGCCATCAAGCAGGCCCCAGACTATGGCTACACCTTC.